Shown below are 28 T cell receptor beta chains from a single sample sequenced in a study of OX40 agonist ivuxolimab in advanced cancers. Using immunoSEQ multiplex PCR, the repertoire was profiled, and TCRdb retains in-frame clones only, with some absent. This sample has tens of thousands of clones, with approximately 90% found just once. This sample comprised CD4+ or CD8+ T cells sorted from blood, obtained in a trial of the OX40 agonist ivuxolimab. These receptors came from an adult with an advanced solid tumor such as melanoma, head and neck, liver or kidney cancer.

The V call is TRBV29-1, the J call TRBJ2-3; D not resolved. The CDR3 totals 15 residues. Germline V gives CDR1 SQVTM, CDR2 ANQGSEA. Trimming pared 1 base from V and 0 bases from J, leaving 11 bases between. The CDR3 nucleotides read TGCAGCGTTGAAGGTAGGGCAGGTAGCACAGATACGCAGTATTTT. Protein sequence: CSVEGRAGSTDTQYF.

V is TRBV7-3 and J is TRBJ2-3, with D perhaps assigned TRBD1 or TRBD2 (5 bases each). With 4 bases removed from V and 2 bases from J, the gap between germline ends came to 13 bases. Per germline, CDR1 SGHTA and CDR2 FQGTGA. This CDR3 comprises 15 residues. CDR3 sequence: CASSSSGTHTDTQYF. The CDR3 DNA sequence: TGTGCCAGCAGCTCCTCCGGGACCCACACAGATACGCAGTATTTT.

This sequence joins TRBV6-1 and TRBJ2-7, with 8 bases that match TRBD1. CDR3 length equals 14 residues. V gave up 6 bases and J gave up 5 bases; unmatched junction bases: 9. Germline-derived CDR1 and CDR2 are MNHNS and SASEGT. The CDR3 sequence: CASSGQGYANEQYF. The CDR3, as DNA: TGTGCCAGCAGCGGACAGGGTTACGCCAACGAGCAGTACTTC.

The rearrangement uses TRBV7-9 and TRBJ1-1; 7 positions agree with TRBD1. Germline loops: CDR1 SEHNR, CDR2 FQNEAQ (reference sequence). The J segment lost 4 bases and the V segment lost 2 bases, leaving 19 bases of the junction unmatched. The length of the CDR3 is 19 residues. The CDR3: CASSLSSLGRGKEGTEAFF. CDR3 in DNA: TGTGCCAGCAGCTTAAGCTCTCTCGGCAGGGGGAAAGAGGGCACTGAAGCTTTCTTT.

The chain employs TRBV5-1 and TRBJ1-1; maybe TRBD1 (6 bases). Germline V gene lookup returns CDR1 SGHRS and CDR2 YFSETQ. The CDR3 has 15 amino acids. Trimming stripped 4 bases from V and 3 bases from J, with 16 bases between. CDR3 loop: CASSPRTVQDTEAFF. In DNA form, the CDR3 reads TGCGCCAGCAGCCCTCGGACAGTACAGGACACTGAAGCTTTCTTT.

A few counts support this clone. The same CDR3 can be traced to other DNA sequences in this sample. This chain connects TRBV11-3 to TRBJ2-3; D uncertain. This CDR3 has 14 amino acids. In germline, CDR1 is SGHNT, CDR2 YENEEA. V dropped 0 bases and J dropped 2 bases, with 6 bases sitting between them. This chain's CDR3 is CASSLEADTDTQYF. CDR3 nucleotide sequence: TGTGCCAGCAGCTTAGAAGCTGACACAGATACGCAGTATTTT. Full variable domain (outside the CDR3, taken from reference TRBV11-3 and TRBJ2-3): EAGVVQSPRYKIIEKKQPVAFWCNPISGHNTLYWYLQNLGQGPELLIRYENEEAVDDSQLPKDRFSAERLKGVDSTLKIQPAELGDSAVYLCASSLEADTDTQYFGPGTRLTVL.

The rearrangement links TRBV28 to TRBJ1-4, with 9 bases that match TRBD1. CDR1 MDHEN and CDR2 SYDVKM come from the germline V gene. The CDR3 contains 14 residues. With V trimmed by 6 bases and J by 7 bases, 6 bases remained unmatched. The CDR3 DNA reads TGTGCCAGCAGAGGACAGGGGAGGATTGAAAAACTGTTTTTT. Translation gives CASRGQGRIEKLFF.

This clone was recorded only once. The CDR3 loop is CASSSLGGSYEQYF. The CDR3 coding sequence is TGTGCCAGCAGCTCCCTAGGGGGCTCCTACGAGCAGTACTTC. V is TRBV7-2 and J is TRBJ2-7; D may be TRBD1 (6 bases). In germline, CDR1 is SGHTA, CDR2 FQGNSA. Trimming cost V 4 bases and J 0 bases, with 10 bases left between them. This CDR3 comprises 14 residues. Based on the CDR3 plus reference TRBV7-2 and TRBJ2-7, the full variable domain is GAGVSQSPSNKVTEKGKDVELRCDPISGHTALYWYRQSLGQGLEFLIYFQGNSAPDKSGLPSDRFSAERTGGSVSTLTIQRTQQEDSAVYLCASSSLGGSYEQYFGPGTRLTVT.

The chain uses TRBV19 and TRBJ2-7; D uncertain. CDR1 is LNHDA, CDR2 SQIVND, per germline (reference sequence). The CDR3 totals 13 residues. Deletions cut 6 bases from V and 3 bases from J, with 12 bases between. The CDR3 DNA sequence: TGTGCCAGTAGGGGATCCACTCGCTACGAGCAGTACTTC. Translation: CASRGSTRYEQYF. The full variable domain, rest sourced from reference TRBV19 and TRBJ2-7, is DGGITQSPKYLFRKEGQNVTLSCEQNLNHDAMYWYRQDPGQGLRLIYYSQIVNDFQKGDIAEGYSVSREKKESFPLTVTSAQKNPTAFYLCASRGSTRYEQYFGPGTRLTVT.

This chain links TRBV28 with TRBJ1-6, with D perhaps matching TRBD1 (5 bases). CDR3 length: 15 amino acids. Trimming cost V 6 bases and J 0 bases, with 9 bases left between them. CDR1 and CDR2 (germline): MDHEN, SYDVKM. The CDR3 spells CASRAGSSYNSPLHF. As DNA, the CDR3 is TGTGCCAGCAGGGCAGGGAGCTCCTATAATTCACCCCTCCACTTT.

This chain uses TRBV6-5 with TRBJ2-1; weak D call: TRBD1 (5 bases). This CDR3 is 13 amino acids long. Germline V lookup: CDR1 MNHEY, CDR2 SVGAGI. Trimming pared 2 bases from V and 5 bases from J, leaving 7 bases between. CDR3 protein: CASSYRGHNEQFF. DNA of the CDR3: TGTGCCAGCAGTTACAGGGGCCACAATGAGCAGTTCTTC.

The CDR3 region is CASSSRRDQPQHF. For the CDR3, the DNA is TGTGCCAGCAGTTCTAGAAGGGATCAGCCCCAGCATTTT. The chain carries TRBV27 and TRBJ1-5; D unresolved. CDR3 length: 13 residues. V lost 4 bases and J 5 bases, leaving 9 bases between the germline ends. Germline V gives CDR1 MNHEY, CDR2 SMNVEV (reference sequence).

CDR3 amino acids: CASSTPTTASGSLLKETQYF. The CDR3 DNA reads TGTGCCAGCAGCACCCCAACGACGGCTAGCGGGAGTCTTTTAAAAGAGACCCAGTACTTC. The chain employs TRBV21-1 and TRBJ2-5; TRBD2 was called by the table and not checked on the DNA. TRBV21-1 is recorded as a pseudogene. The CDR3 is 20 residues long.

As regards this clone: A read error may account for a junction end that differs from germline. The CDR3 region is CASSLALSSYNEQFF. The DNA for the CDR3 is TGTGCCAGCAGCCTAGCGCTTAGCTCCTACAATGAGCAGTTCTTC. The chain recombines TRBV7-8 with TRBJ2-1, with D perhaps matching TRBD2 (6 bases). CDR3 length: 15 amino acids. In germline, CDR1 is SGHVS, CDR2 FQNEAQ. The entire variable domain, with the rest obtained from reference TRBV7-8 and TRBJ2-1, is as follows: GAGVSQSPRYKVAKRGQDVALRCDPISGHVSLFWYQQALGQGPEFLTYFQNEAQLDKSGLPSDRFFAERPEGSVSTLKIQRTQQEDSAVYLCASSLALSSYNEQFFGPGTRLTVL.

This chain joins TRBV5-8 and TRBJ2-7, with D possibly being TRBD2 (5 bases). V lost 6 bases and J lost 1, with 11 bases in between. Looked up from germline, CDR1 is SGHTS and CDR2 is YDEGEE. The CDR3 length is 13 residues. The CDR3 sequence: CASIITGSYEQYF. CDR3 sequence (DNA): TGTGCCAGCATCATCACGGGGTCCTACGAGCAGTACTTC.

V usage is TRBV18 and J usage is TRBJ2-1; no reliable D call. The CDR3 runs 13 residues. CDR1 KGHSH and CDR2 LQKENI come from the germline V gene. The V end was cut by 2 bases, the J end by 6 bases, with 8 bases between. The CDR3 is CASSPAAFNEQFF. CDR3 sequence (DNA): TGTGCCAGCTCACCAGCCGCTTTCAATGAGCAGTTCTTC. Complete variable domain (other parts from reference TRBV18 and TRBJ2-1): NAGVMQNPRHLVRRRGQEARLRCSPMKGHSHVYWYRQLPEEGLKFMVYLQKENIIDESGMPKERFSAEFPKEGPSILRIQQVVRGDSAAYFCASSPAAFNEQFFGPGTRLTVL.

The gene calls are TRBV4-1 and TRBJ2-5; D is perhaps TRBD1 (6 bases). Germline V CDR1 and CDR2: MGHRA, YSYEKL. There are 16 residues in the CDR3. Deletions cut 0 bases from V and 5 bases from J, with 16 bases between. This chain's CDR3 is CASSQDQPRGGETQYF. CDR3 nucleotide sequence: TGCGCCAGCAGCCAAGATCAACCCAGGGGTGGGGAGACCCAGTACTTC.

This rearrangement joins TRBV19 to TRBJ1-2, with D maybe TRBD1 (5 bases). The CDR3 contains 16 residues. Germline CDR1 reads LNHDA; CDR2 reads SQIVND (reference sequence). Trimming removed 3 bases at V and 8 bases at J, with 22 bases between. This CDR3 is CASSIPRTGTSTGYTF. The CDR3 region has the DNA TGTGCCAGTAGTATCCCAAGAACCGGGACCTCTACAGGCTACACCTTC.

This chain links TRBV15 with TRBJ1-2; D may be TRBD1 (5 bases). Germline CDR1 and CDR2: LNHNV and YYDKDF (reference sequence). V was clipped by 2 bases and J by 3 bases, with 10 bases between them. The CDR3 length is 14 residues. In DNA form, the CDR3 reads TGTGCCACCAGCAGATCGAGGGGAGACTATGGCTACACCTTC. It yields the protein CATSRSRGDYGYTF.

The rearrangement uses TRBV29-1 and TRBJ2-5; D is unresolved. Germline CDR1 is SQVTM and CDR2 is ANQGSEA. Trimming took 4 bases from V and 2 from J, leaving 8 bases between them. The CDR3 length is 12 residues. The CDR3, as DNA: TGCAGCGTTGCCGACATTCAAGAGACCCAGTACTTC. It is translated as CSVADIQETQYF.

This clone appeared a single time. The genes are TRBV28 and TRBJ1-3; tentatively, D is TRBD1 (6 bases). The V and J ends lost 7 bases and 2 bases respectively, with 18 bases between them. The CDR3 contains 16 residues. Germline V lookup: CDR1 MDHEN, CDR2 SYDVKM. The CDR3 region has the DNA TGTGCCAGCATTACAGGGAGGCCCTACCCTGGAAACACCATATATTTT. It specifies CASITGRPYPGNTIYF.

The V and J genes are TRBV7-2 and TRBJ1-3, with a tentative D call TRBD1 (6 bases). The CDR3 covers 16 residues. Trimming removed 4 bases from V and 0 bases from J, with 13 bases in between. CDR1 and CDR2 from the germline V gene are SGHTA and FQGNSA. Written as DNA, the CDR3 is TGTGCCAGCAGCTCGGACAGTTTCATCTCTGGAAACACCATATATTTT. Protein product: CASSSDSFISGNTIYF.

The chain couples TRBV30 to TRBJ1-6; D perhaps matches TRBD1 (6 bases). The V and J ends lost 4 bases and 9 bases respectively, with 19 bases between them. The germline V gene encodes CDR1 GTSNPN and CDR2 SVGIG (reference sequence). The CDR3 covers 15 residues. CDR3 region: CAWTGQRGWSSPLHF. CDR3 coding DNA: TGTGCCTGGACAGGACAGAGGGGATGGAGTTCACCCCTCCACTTT.

The chain employs TRBV7-9 and TRBJ1-4; a weak D match, TRBD1 (6 bases). CDR1 SEHNR and CDR2 FQNEAQ come from the germline V gene (reference sequence). This CDR3 contains 16 residues. Between the trimmed V and J ends, which lost 5 bases and 0 bases, there was a span of 13 bases. The CDR3 nucleotides are TGTGCCAGCAGCAAAGACAGGCCTGCAACTAATGAAAAACTGTTTTTT. Amino acids: CASSKDRPATNEKLFF.

The chain carries TRBV11-2 and TRBJ2-3, with 8 bases that match TRBD2. V trimming: 5 bases; J trimming: 1 base; junction bases outside the gene matches: 11. CDR3 length: 17 amino acids. The germline V gene encodes CDR1 SGHAT and CDR2 FQNNGV. This chain's CDR3 is CASSILSGTVGTDTQYF. CDR3 nucleotide sequence: TGTGCCAGCAGCATTCTTAGCGGGACGGTAGGCACAGATACGCAGTATTTT.

This clone has only one observation. The chain combines TRBV9 with TRBJ1-4, with a weak D call TRBD1 (5 bases). With 4 bases removed from V and 6 bases from J, the gap between germline ends came to 13 bases. Looked up from germline, CDR1 is SGDLS and CDR2 is YYNGEE. CDR3 size: 14 residues. CDR3 in amino acids: CASSKGRGDEKLFF. Here the CDR3 DNA reads TGTGCCAGCAGCAAAGGACGGGGGGATGAAAAACTGTTTTTT.

V and J are TRBV6-6 and TRBJ2-3; 13 bases map to TRBD2. The CDR3 covers 16 residues. The ends lost 7 bases at V and 3 bases at J; junction bases unmatched: 7. Looked up from germline, CDR1 is MNHNY and CDR2 is SVGAGI (reference sequence). CDR3 sequence: CASNYPTSGGTDTQYF. CDR3 coding DNA: TGTGCCAGCAACTACCCGACTAGCGGGGGGACAGATACGCAGTATTTT.

The CDR3 nucleotides read TGTGCCAGCAGTACATTCGACAGGGGGAGCACTGAAGCTTTCTTT. The encoded protein is CASSTFDRGSTEAFF. The chain is built from TRBV6-5 and TRBJ1-1, with TRBD1 matching over 9 bases. CDR3 length equals 15 residues. The V gene's germline CDR1 is MNHEY and CDR2 SVGAGI. Unmatched junction bases numbered 8, after V lost 5 bases and J lost 4 bases.